The 5 T cell receptor beta chains below were found in one sample sequenced in a study of blood T cell repertoires in COVID-19. Only in-frame clones appear in the TCRdb table, and some are missing; sequencing was by immunoSEQ multiplex PCR. Of about 210,000 clones detected, about 91% appear once; the ten largest clones hold about 1.3%. Sequencing was done on a sample of peripheral blood. These receptors were collected from a man under 40 with acute or convalescent COVID-19.

The chain recombines TRBV7-3 with TRBJ2-2; the D gene is possibly TRBD2 (6 bases). V was pared by 3 bases and J by 5 bases, with 13 bases between. This CDR3 spans 15 amino acids. The germline V gene has CDR1 SGHTA and CDR2 FQGTGA. In DNA, the CDR3 is TGTGCCAGCAGCTTTTTCCCGGGAGCAACCGGGGAGCTGTTTTTT. This gives the protein CASSFFPGATGELFF.

This chain connects TRBV28 to TRBJ2-1; unclear D gene. Germline V gives CDR1 MDHEN, CDR2 SYDVKM. V lost 6 bases and J 11 bases, leaving 14 bases between the germline ends. This CDR3 region has 12 residues. The CDR3 nucleotides read TGTGCCAGCAGCCCCCTGAACAGCAAGCAGTTCTTC. Protein product: CASSPLNSKQFF.

The chain uses TRBV2 and TRBJ1-6; maybe TRBD1 (5 bases). V was trimmed by 3 bases and J by 7 bases, leaving 13 bases between them. The length of the CDR3 is 15 residues. CDR1 and CDR2 from the germline V gene are SNHLY and FYNNEI. The CDR3 sequence is CASSERWQGNSPLHF. DNA for the CDR3: TGTGCCAGCAGTGAGAGGTGGCAGGGAAATTCACCCCTCCACTTT.

The chain uses TRBV3-1 (or the pseudogene TRBV3-2) and TRBJ1-3; 10 bases match TRBD1. The junction had 6 bases not matched to a gene; V was cut back by 5 bases and J by 2 bases. Germline V gene sequence: CDR1 LGHDT, CDR2 YNNKEL (reference sequence). CDR3 length equals 16 residues. The CDR3, as DNA: TGTGCCAGCAGCTTATCGGACAGGGGGACTGGAAACACCATATATTTT. The encoded protein is CASSLSDRGTGNTIYF.

The J gene is TRBJ1-6, the V gene TRBV5-1; D might be TRBD1 (5 bases). CDR3 length: 14 residues. CDR1 and CDR2 from the germline V gene are SGHRS and YFSETQ. Trimming took off 4 bases at V and 8 bases at J, with 13 bases between the two ends. CDR3 sequence: CASSDPRDYSPLHF. Here the CDR3 DNA reads TGCGCCAGCAGCGACCCCAGGGACTATTCACCCCTCCACTTT.